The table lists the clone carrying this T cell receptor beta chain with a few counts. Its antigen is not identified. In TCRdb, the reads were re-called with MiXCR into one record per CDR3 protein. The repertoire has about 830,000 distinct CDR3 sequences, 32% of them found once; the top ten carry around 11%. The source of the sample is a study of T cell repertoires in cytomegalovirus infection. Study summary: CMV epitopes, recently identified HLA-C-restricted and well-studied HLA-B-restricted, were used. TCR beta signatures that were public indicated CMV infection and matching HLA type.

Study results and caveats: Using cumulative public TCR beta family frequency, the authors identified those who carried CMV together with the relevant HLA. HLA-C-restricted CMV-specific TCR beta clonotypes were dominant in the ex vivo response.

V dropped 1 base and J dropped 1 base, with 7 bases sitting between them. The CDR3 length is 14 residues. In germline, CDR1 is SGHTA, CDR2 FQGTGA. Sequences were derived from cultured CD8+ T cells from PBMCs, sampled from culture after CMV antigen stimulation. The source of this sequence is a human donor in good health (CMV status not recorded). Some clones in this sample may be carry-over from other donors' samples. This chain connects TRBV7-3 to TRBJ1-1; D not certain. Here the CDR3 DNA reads TGTGCCAGCAGCTTAAGGTCGTCGAACACTGAAGCTTTCTTT. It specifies CASSLRSSNTEAFF. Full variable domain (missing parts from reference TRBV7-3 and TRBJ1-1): GAGVSQTPSNKVTEKGKYVELRCDPISGHTALYWYRQSLGQGPEFLIYFQGTGAADDSGLPNDRFFAVRPEGSVSTLKIQRTERGDSAVYLCASSLRSSNTEAFFGQGTRLTVV.